The 27 T cell receptor beta chains below come from one sample, sequenced in a study of T cell responses to AZD1222 COVID-19 vaccine. Method: immunoSEQ multiplex PCR; TCRdb's copy keeps in-frame clones and lacks some. The sample records approximately 130,000 clones, 90% to 95% being singletons. Source: peripheral blood, taken on day 0 of AZD1222 vaccination. These receptor sequences come from an adult in good health.

The chain carries TRBV7-2 and TRBJ2-7; D remains unclear. This CDR3 is built from 13 residues. The germline V gene has CDR1 SGHTA and CDR2 FQGNSA. V dropped 5 bases and J dropped 2 bases, with 10 bases sitting between them. The CDR3 sequence: CASSLHSTYEQYF. The CDR3 DNA follows: TGTGCCAGCAGCCTTCATAGTACCTACGAGCAGTACTTC.

The chain is built from TRBV18 and TRBJ2-3; 8 positions agree with TRBD1. The V segment lost 6 bases and the J segment 6 bases; nucleotides outside the gene matches: 17. Germline CDR1 reads KGHSH; CDR2 reads LQKENI. This CDR3 contains 17 residues. The chain's CDR3 is CASSRTQGAAFMDTQYF. The CDR3 DNA follows: TGTGCCAGCTCTCGAACGCAGGGGGCGGCGTTTATGGATACGCAGTATTTT.

The J gene is TRBJ1-5, the V gene TRBV25-1; D may be TRBD1 (5 bases). The CDR3 totals 14 residues. CDR1 is MGHDK and CDR2 is SYGVNS in the germline V gene. V was trimmed by 0 bases and J by 7 bases, leaving 10 bases between them. For the CDR3, the DNA is TGTGCCAGCAGTGAATATGGGGGATACCAGCCCCAGCATTTT. Translating it yields CASSEYGGYQPQHF.

This clone showed up just a few times. The rearrangement links TRBV6-5 to TRBJ2-7, with D possibly matching TRBD2 (5 bases). Trimming stripped 4 bases from V and 6 bases from J, with 10 bases between. CDR3 length: 12 residues. The germline CDR1 and CDR2 sequences are MNHEY and SVGAGI. CDR3 loop: CASSSVGAEQYF. The CDR3 coding sequence is TGTGCCAGCAGTTCGGTGGGAGCCGAGCAGTACTTC.

This chain joins TRBV7-6 and TRBJ2-1; 9 bases are a match to TRBD1. This CDR3 is 18 amino acids long. Unmatched junction bases numbered 15, after V lost 4 bases and J lost 5 bases. Germline values: CDR1 SGHVS, CDR2 FNYEAQ. The chain's CDR3 is CASSSPGQGRVVDNEQFF. CDR3 nucleotides: TGTGCCAGCAGCTCACCGGGACAGGGACGAGTTGTGGACAATGAGCAGTTCTTC.

The chain joins TRBV18 to TRBJ2-6; D unresolved. V was shortened by 3 bases and J by 0 bases, with 15 bases between the two germline ends. This CDR3 region has 18 residues. The V gene's germline CDR1 is KGHSH and CDR2 LQKENI. The CDR3 DNA reads TGTGCCAGCTCACCCTTTCGGACGCTGAGCTCTGGGGCCAACGTCCTGACTTTC. Translating gives CASSPFRTLSSGANVLTF. The variable domain in full, with the rest retrieved from reference TRBV18 and TRBJ2-6, is NAGVMQNPRHLVRRRGQEARLRCSPMKGHSHVYWYRQLPEEGLKFMVYLQKENIIDESGMPKERFSAEFPKEGPSILRIQQVVRGDSAAYFCASSPFRTLSSGANVLTFGAGSRLTVL.

This chain joins TRBV6-2 or TRBV6-3 and TRBJ1-2; no definite D call. The CDR3 totals 13 residues. Germline CDR1 is MNHEY and CDR2 is SVGEGT. The ends were cut back, 0 bases at V and 4 bases at J, with 6 bases in the middle. CDR3 nucleotides: TGTGCCAGCAGTTACTCCCCGAGCTATGGCTACACCTTC. Translating gives CASSYSPSYGYTF.

The chain has TRBV2 and TRBJ1-2; a weak D match, TRBD1 (5 bases). This CDR3 has 13 residues. Germline-derived CDR1 and CDR2 are SNHLY and FYNNEI. The V end was cut by 0 bases, the J end by 7 bases, with 9 bases between. The CDR3 region is CASSEARRGGYTF. CDR3 nucleotides: TGTGCCAGCAGTGAAGCCCGGAGGGGTGGCTACACCTTC.

DNA of the CDR3: TGTGCCAGCAGCGTAGCTGGGGGCCCTGGGGCCAACGTCCTGACTTTC. It specifies CASSVAGGPGANVLTF. The chain combines TRBV9 with TRBJ2-6; tentative D call: TRBD1 (6 bases). Germline V gives CDR1 SGDLS, CDR2 YYNGEE. V was clipped by 0 bases and J by 2 bases, with 9 bases between them. The CDR3 extends over 16 amino acids.

This chain joins TRBV7-9 and TRBJ2-3; D gene ambiguous. V gave up 5 bases and J gave up 9 bases, with 6 bases separating them. The CDR3 loop spans 10 amino acids. Germline assignment: CDR1 SEHNR and CDR2 FQNEAQ (reference sequence). CDR3 loop: CASSEKTQYF. DNA of the CDR3: TGTGCCAGCAGCGAGAAAACGCAGTATTTT.

The chain recombines TRBV30 with TRBJ2-1, with D possibly TRBD1 on 6 matching bases. This CDR3 comprises 13 residues. Trimming took 3 bases from V and 4 from J, leaving 10 bases between them. Germline CDR1 GTSNPN, CDR2 SVGIG (reference sequence). CDR3 sequence: CAWRGTFYNEQFF. CDR3 in DNA: TGTGCCTGGAGGGGGACATTTTACAATGAGCAGTTCTTC.

The chain recombines TRBV5-1 with TRBJ2-7; 8 bases align to TRBD1. V shed 4 bases and J 2 bases; nucleotides not matched to a gene: 8. Germline V gene lookup returns CDR1 SGHRS and CDR2 YFSETQ. This CDR3 comprises 15 residues. The chain's CDR3 is CASSEGTGTTYEQYF. CDR3 in DNA: TGCGCCAGCAGCGAAGGGACAGGAACTACCTACGAGCAGTACTTC.

The chain combines TRBV7-2 with TRBJ2-5; unclear D gene. This CDR3 contains 13 residues. Trimming pared 5 bases from V and 3 bases from J, leaving 10 bases between. Germline V lookup: CDR1 SGHTA, CDR2 FQGNSA. The CDR3 nucleotides are TGTGCCAGCAGCCCCGGGCCCGAAGAGACCCAGTACTTC. It yields the protein CASSPGPEETQYF.

The chain has TRBV4-2 and TRBJ1-1, with D possibly being TRBD1 (6 bases). With 2 bases removed from V and 3 bases from J, the gap between germline ends came to 10 bases. Germline assignment: CDR1 LGHNA and CDR2 YNFKEQ. This CDR3 region has 14 residues. The CDR3 reads CASSQSRGHTEAFF. The CDR3 region has the DNA TGTGCCAGCAGCCAAAGCAGGGGACACACTGAAGCTTTCTTT.

The chain employs TRBV14 and TRBJ1-3; unclear D gene. Germline values: CDR1 SGHDN, CDR2 FVKESK. Trimming removed 0 bases from V and 0 bases from J, with 3 bases in between. CDR3 length: 14 amino acids. The CDR3 coding sequence is TGTGCCAGCAGCCAAGATCCCTCTGGAAACACCATATATTTT. As protein: CASSQDPSGNTIYF. The whole variable domain, filled in from reference TRBV14 and TRBJ1-3, reads EAGVTQFPSHSVIEKGQTVTLRCDPISGHDNLYWYRRVMGKEIKFLLHFVKESKQDESGMPNNRFLAERTGGTYSTLKVQPAELEDSGVYFCASSQDPSGNTIYFGEGSWLTVV.

The V gene is TRBV7-3, the J gene TRBJ1-3; D call uncertain. CDR1 and CDR2 (germline): SGHTA, FQGTGA. Trimming pared 2 bases from V and 0 bases from J, leaving 11 bases between. The CDR3 loop spans 16 amino acids. CDR3 coding DNA: TGTGCCAGCAGCTTAGGGCGACAAACCTCTGGAAACACCATATATTTT. Translation gives CASSLGRQTSGNTIYF.

The chain uses TRBV18 and TRBJ2-7; D perhaps matches TRBD2 (5 bases). The germline V gene encodes CDR1 KGHSH and CDR2 LQKENI. The CDR3 consists of 13 residues. V was clipped by 2 bases and J by 3 bases, with 8 bases between them. In DNA form, the CDR3 reads TGTGCCAGCTCACCAGGACTGAACTACGAGCAGTACTTC. Protein sequence: CASSPGLNYEQYF. Full variable domain (rest looked up from reference TRBV18 and TRBJ2-7): NAGVMQNPRHLVRRRGQEARLRCSPMKGHSHVYWYRQLPEEGLKFMVYLQKENIIDESGMPKERFSAEFPKEGPSILRIQQVVRGDSAAYFCASSPGLNYEQYFGPGTRLTVT.

The gene calls are TRBV2 and TRBJ1-1; 8 nucleotides align to TRBD1. Germline V lookup: CDR1 SNHLY, CDR2 FYNNEI. The J segment lost 10 bases and the V segment lost 1 base, leaving 11 bases of the junction unmatched. The CDR3 spans 15 residues. Written as DNA, the CDR3 is TGTGCCAGCAGTGAAGAGACAGGGGCGATCATCGGAGCTTTCTTT. Translating it yields CASSEETGAIIGAFF.

This chain links TRBV7-8 with TRBJ1-4; weak D call: TRBD1 (5 bases). From germline, CDR1 is SGHVS and CDR2 FQNEAQ. The CDR3 loop spans 15 amino acids. V dropped 1 base and J dropped 7 bases, with 13 bases sitting between them. The CDR3 sequence is CASSLEGFRGEKLFF. CDR3 DNA: TGTGCCAGCAGCTTAGAGGGGTTTAGGGGTGAAAAACTGTTTTTT.

This rearrangement joins TRBV6-5 to TRBJ2-7; 10 bases fit TRBD2. Per the germline V gene, CDR1 is MNHEY and CDR2 is SVGAGI. This CDR3 has 14 amino acids. The V and J ends lost 7 bases and 4 bases, in that order; junction bases with no gene match: 7. The CDR3 DNA is TGTGCCAGCACCCTACTAGCGGGAAGGTACGAGCAGTACTTC. Translated, it gives CASTLLAGRYEQYF.

The V and J genes are TRBV19 and TRBJ2-2, with D unresolved. CDR3 length: 12 amino acids. The V and J ends lost 5 bases and 6 bases respectively, with 7 bases between them. Germline-derived CDR1 and CDR2 are LNHDA and SQIVND (reference sequence). The DNA of the CDR3 is TGTGCCAGTAGTTTCGGGTCCGGGGAGCTGTTTTTT. This translates into CASSFGSGELFF.

The genes are TRBV3-1 (or the pseudogene TRBV3-2) and TRBJ1-3; D uncertain. Per the germline V gene, CDR1 is LGHDT and CDR2 is YNNKEL (reference sequence). The CDR3 runs 17 residues. Trimming left V 0 bases short and J 0 bases short, with 12 bases between. The CDR3 spells CASSQEHLRLSGNTIYF. In nucleotides, the CDR3 is TGTGCCAGCAGCCAAGAGCACTTACGGCTCTCTGGAAACACCATATATTTT.

This rearrangement joins TRBV12-3 or TRBV12-4 to TRBJ1-1, with D unresolved. The CDR3 contains 13 residues. Deletions cut 6 bases from V and 2 bases from J, with 10 bases between. The CDR3 loop is CASSLIVNTEAFF. CDR3 coding DNA: TGTGCCAGCAGCTTAATTGTTAACACTGAAGCTTTCTTT.

In the case of this clone: The same CDR3 is also encoded by other DNA sequences in this sample. The chain is built from TRBV28 and TRBJ1-5; no reliable D call. Trimming took off 3 bases at V and 4 bases at J, with 1 base between the two ends. Germline assignment: CDR1 MDHEN and CDR2 SYDVKM. The CDR3 runs 11 residues. For the CDR3, the DNA is TGTGCCAGCAGTTTGAATCAGCCCCAGCATTTT. Translated: CASSLNQPQHF.

The genes are TRBV27 and TRBJ1-1, with D perhaps TRBD1 (5 bases). Trimming cost V 5 bases and J 5 bases, with 9 bases left between them. Germline V gene data show CDR1 as MNHEY and CDR2 as SMNVEV (reference sequence). The CDR3 has 12 amino acids. As DNA, the CDR3 is TGTGCCAGCAGTGCAAGGGGTACTGAAGCTTTCTTT. It codes for CASSARGTEAFF.

CDR3 sequence: CASSLSHPYGYTF. The CDR3 DNA reads TGTGCCAGCAGTTTAAGCCACCCGTATGGCTACACCTTC. The gene calls are TRBV28 and TRBJ1-2; D is unresolved. V was cut by 2 bases and J by 5 bases, with 9 bases left in between. The CDR3 runs to 13 residues. Germline V gene sequence: CDR1 MDHEN, CDR2 SYDVKM.

This chain connects TRBV18 to TRBJ1-1, with TRBD1 as a possible D gene (6 bases). There are 15 residues in the CDR3. The V end was cut by 4 bases, the J end by 1 base, with 13 bases between. CDR1 KGHSH and CDR2 LQKENI come from the germline V gene. CDR3 sequence reads: CASSRTGRGNTEAFF. The CDR3 bases are TGTGCCAGCTCACGCACAGGGCGAGGGAACACTGAAGCTTTCTTT.